The 14 T cell receptor beta chains given below trace back to one sample, sequenced in a study of blood T cell repertoires in COVID-19. Method: immunoSEQ multiplex PCR; TCRdb's copy keeps in-frame clones and lacks some. The sample records fewer than 250,000 clones, around four fifths being singletons. The sequencing input was peripheral blood. The receptors come from a woman between 70 and 85 years old with active or convalescent COVID-19.

There are many counts of this clone. The chain employs TRBV7-2 and TRBJ2-7, with D tentatively TRBD2 (5 bases). Germline CDR1 reads SGHTA; CDR2 reads FQGNSA. The CDR3 spans 18 residues. Trimming removed 5 bases from V and 5 bases from J, with 28 bases in between. CDR3: CASSLYFSAKNPRNEQYF. The CDR3 nucleotides are TGTGCCAGCAGCCTTTATTTTAGCGCGAAGAATCCAAGGAACGAGCAGTACTTC. Looking up the rest from reference TRBV7-2 and TRBJ2-7 gives the full variable domain: GAGVSQSPSNKVTEKGKDVELRCDPISGHTALYWYRQSLGQGLEFLIYFQGNSAPDKSGLPSDRFSAERTGGSVSTLTIQRTQQEDSAVYLCASSLYFSAKNPRNEQYFGPGTRLTVT.

The V and J genes are TRBV7-2 and TRBJ2-1, with 9 bases that match TRBD2. Trimming at V came to 1 base and at J to 8 bases, leaving 9 bases not matched to a gene. The CDR3 extends over 16 amino acids. The germline V gene has CDR1 SGHTA and CDR2 FQGNSA. The CDR3 nucleotides are TGTGCCAGCAGCTTAGTGGCGGGGGGGCCTTTCCATGAGCAGTTCTTC. It yields the protein CASSLVAGGPFHEQFF.

The J gene is TRBJ1-3, the V gene TRBV28; a possible D gene is TRBD1 (5 bases). The V gene's germline CDR1 is MDHEN and CDR2 SYDVKM. The CDR3 extends over 16 amino acids. Trimming stripped 4 bases from V and 4 bases from J, with 17 bases between. The CDR3, as DNA: TGTGCCAGCAGTTCGACCCCCGGGACTTACGGAAACACCATATATTTT. This codes for CASSSTPGTYGNTIYF.

This clone was counted a single time. The chain is built from TRBV5-4 and TRBJ1-2, with D possibly being TRBD1 (5 bases). V was cut by 2 bases and J by 4 bases, with 12 bases left in between. The germline gives CDR1 SGHNT, CDR2 YYREEE (reference sequence). This CDR3 comprises 14 residues. The CDR3 nucleotides are TGTGCCAGCAGCTTATCAGGGTTAGCCTATGGCTACACCTTC. The encoded protein is CASSLSGLAYGYTF. Using reference TRBV5-4 and TRBJ1-2 for the parts outside the CDR3, the full variable domain is ETGVTQSPTHLIKTRGQQVTLRCSSQSGHNTVSWYQQALGQGPQFIFQYYREEENGRGNFPPRFSGLQFPNYSSELNVNALELDDSALYLCASSLSGLAYGYTFGSGTRLTVV.

The J gene is TRBJ2-6, the V gene TRBV19; perhaps TRBD1 as D (5 bases). The CDR3 sequence is 14 residues long. Deletions cut 4 bases from V and 4 bases from J, with 8 bases between. Germline loops: CDR1 LNHDA, CDR2 SQIVND (reference sequence). The CDR3 DNA follows: TGTGCCAGTAGTAACACAGGCGGGGCCAACGTCCTGACTTTC. Its translation: CASSNTGGANVLTF.

This clone was seen a handful of times. The V and J genes are TRBV19 and TRBJ1-2; D gene uncertain. V was shortened by 0 bases and J by 3 bases, with 14 bases between the two germline ends. Germline assignment: CDR1 LNHDA and CDR2 SQIVND (reference sequence). This CDR3 comprises 16 residues. The CDR3 loop is CASSIDQNGLDYGYTF. The CDR3 DNA reads as TGTGCCAGTAGTATAGATCAAAACGGACTGGACTATGGCTACACCTTC. Based on the CDR3 plus reference TRBV19 and TRBJ1-2, the full variable domain is DGGITQSPKYLFRKEGQNVTLSCEQNLNHDAMYWYRQDPGQGLRLIYYSQIVNDFQKGDIAEGYSVSREKKESFPLTVTSAQKNPTAFYLCASSIDQNGLDYGYTFGSGTRLTVV.

The CDR3 sequence is CASGTLVEVTNEKLFF. The DNA for the CDR3 is TGTGCCAGCGGGACTCTTGTCGAGGTAACTAATGAAAAACTGTTTTTT. V usage is TRBV5-6 and J usage is TRBJ1-4, with D possibly being TRBD1 (5 bases). Germline V gives CDR1 SGHDT, CDR2 YYEEEE. The length of the CDR3 is 16 residues. V gave up 7 bases and J gave up 1 base, with 17 bases separating them.

The chain is built from TRBV5-1 and TRBJ1-1; TRBD1 matches at 7 bases. The CDR3 covers 15 residues. Trimming removed 0 bases from V and 4 bases from J; junction bases left unmatched: 6. Germline assignment: CDR1 SGHRS and CDR2 YFSETQ. The CDR3 region has the DNA TGCGCCAGCAGCTTGGGGACAGGAAGGGGCACTGAAGCTTTCTTT. Residues: CASSLGTGRGTEAFF.

The chain combines TRBV4-3 with TRBJ2-1, with TRBD1 matching 11 bases. The germline CDR1 and CDR2 sequences are LGHNA and YSLEER. The V and J ends lost 3 bases and 3 bases, in that order; junction bases with no gene match: 1. This CDR3 contains 15 residues. The CDR3 DNA is TGCGCCAGCAGCCAGGACAGGGGGCTCTACAATGAGCAGTTCTTC. Its protein product is CASSQDRGLYNEQFF.

V gene TRBV10-3 combines with J gene TRBJ2-5; possibly TRBD1 for D (5 bases). Germline CDR1 reads ENHRY; CDR2 reads SYGVKD. The germline V and J ends were trimmed by 7 bases and 5 bases, with 11 bases remaining between them. The CDR3 totals 12 residues. This chain's CDR3 is CAIMGYRETQYF. CDR3 DNA sequence: TGTGCCATCATGGGCTACAGGGAGACCCAGTACTTC.

This chain links TRBV5-1 with TRBJ1-2; perhaps TRBD1 as D (6 bases). The CDR3 is made up of 14 amino acids. The germline V and J ends were trimmed by 0 bases and 7 bases, with 13 bases remaining between them. CDR1 and CDR2 (germline): SGHRS, YFSETQ. The CDR3 reads CASSLGGVGAGYTF. Here the CDR3 DNA reads TGCGCCAGCAGCTTGGGAGGAGTGGGGGCTGGCTACACCTTC.

This rearrangement joins TRBV9 to TRBJ2-3, with D uncertain. V was shortened by 0 bases and J by 11 bases, with 16 bases between the two germline ends. The CDR3 sequence is 14 residues long. Germline values: CDR1 SGDLS, CDR2 YYNGEE. The CDR3 DNA reads TGTGCCAGCAGCGTAGCCTCATTTATATACGGGCAGTATTTT. Translation: CASSVASFIYGQYF.

CDR3 DNA: TGCAGCGGTGATCCACAGACCACAGATACGCAGTATTTT. Translating it yields CSGDPQTTDTQYF. The chain couples TRBV29-1 to TRBJ2-3, with D uncertain. This CDR3 has 13 amino acids. V lost 7 bases, J lost 2 bases, and 13 bases lay in between. Germline CDR1 is SQVTM and CDR2 is ANQGSEA.

The chain employs TRBV28 and TRBJ2-7, with D uncertain. Germline CDR1 reads MDHEN; CDR2 reads SYDVKM. The germline V and J ends were trimmed by 10 bases and 0 bases, with 13 bases remaining between them. The CDR3 sequence is 13 residues long. The DNA for the CDR3 is TGTGCCACCCTGTCCACAGACTCCTACGAGCAGTACTTC. It codes for CATLSTDSYEQYF.